These 8 T cell receptor beta chains were all obtained from the same sample, sequenced in a study of shared clonotypes between healthy human individuals. Sequenced by immunoSEQ multiplex PCR; TCRdb stores in-frame clones only, minus some. The repertoire has about 460,000 clones, more than 70% of them found once; the top ten carry more than 10%. Material for sequencing was PBMCs. The receptors originated from a woman in her thirties or forties in good health. Some clones in this sample may be carry-over from other donors' samples.

The CDR3 nucleotides read TGTGCCAGTAGTAGGGTCTCTACTAGCACAGATACGCAGTATTTT. Protein product: CASSRVSTSTDTQYF. The chain has TRBV19 and TRBJ2-3; D gene ambiguous. Germline CDR1 is LNHDA and CDR2 is SQIVND (reference sequence). CDR3 length: 15 amino acids. V lost 4 bases, J lost 0 bases, and 11 bases lay in between.

This chain links TRBV10-1 with TRBJ2-1, with 9 bases aligning to TRBD2. The germline V gene encodes CDR1 WNHNN and CDR2 SYGVQD (reference sequence). The V gene end was trimmed by 6 bases and the J gene end by 2 bases; junction bases not matched to a gene: 2. The CDR3 has 14 residues. In DNA, the CDR3 is TGCGCCAGCAGCCCTAGCGGGGCCTACAATGAGCAGTTCTTC. As protein: CASSPSGAYNEQFF.

J is TRBJ2-3 and V is TRBV25-1; D tentatively fits TRBD1 or TRBD2 (5 bases each). V lost 2 bases to trimming and J lost 8 bases, with 17 bases between them. This CDR3 spans 15 amino acids. Germline V gene sequence: CDR1 MGHDK, CDR2 SYGVNS. In DNA, the CDR3 is TGTGCCAGCAGTGAAGGGGGAGCGGAAGGGAGTACGCAGTATTTT. Residues: CASSEGGAEGSTQYF.

This clone was observed a handful of times. This sample includes further DNA sequences coding for the same CDR3. V and J are TRBV27 and TRBJ1-2, with 7 nucleotides matching TRBD1. Germline CDR1 MNHEY, CDR2 SMNVEV (reference sequence). This CDR3 has 13 amino acids. With 3 bases clipped from V and 5 bases from J, the junction kept 3 bases outside the gene matches. This chain's CDR3 is CASSFGTDYGYTF. In DNA, the CDR3 is TGTGCCAGCAGTTTCGGGACAGATTATGGCTACACCTTC.

Concerning this clone itself: Distinct nucleotide sequences in the sample also encode this CDR3. This chain links TRBV5-4 with TRBJ1-1, with D possibly being TRBD1 (6 bases). There are 13 residues in the CDR3. Germline CDR1 reads SGHNT; CDR2 reads YYREEE (reference sequence). Trimming took off 4 bases at V and 1 base at J, with 8 bases between the two ends. This CDR3 reads CASSRGGNTEAFF. CDR3 coding DNA: TGTGCCAGCAGCAGGGGGGGGAACACTGAAGCTTTCTTT.

The V call is TRBV2, the J call TRBJ1-5, with D tentatively TRBD1 (5 bases). The germline V gene encodes CDR1 SNHLY and CDR2 FYNNEI. This CDR3 has 15 residues. The germline V and J ends were trimmed by 4 bases and 3 bases, with 13 bases remaining between them. CDR3: CASSGGRAFNQPQHF. Written as DNA, the CDR3 is TGTGCCAGCAGTGGGGGCCGGGCGTTCAATCAGCCCCAGCATTTT.

This clone has only a few counts. The chain uses TRBV15 and TRBJ1-2, with 7 bases lining up with TRBD1. Germline values: CDR1 LNHNV, CDR2 YYDKDF (reference sequence). Germline trimming cut 6 bases from V and 3 bases from J; bases unmatched to any gene: 4. The CDR3 totals 13 residues. The CDR3 loop is CATSRDSYYGYTF. The CDR3 DNA follows: TGTGCCACCAGTAGGGACAGCTACTATGGCTACACCTTC. Using reference TRBV15 and TRBJ1-2 for the parts outside the CDR3, the full variable domain is DAMVIQNPRYQVTQFGKPVTLSCSQTLNHNVMYWYQQKSSQAPKLLFHYYDKDFNNEADTPDNFQSRRPNTSFCFLDIRSPGLGDTAMYLCATSRDSYYGYTFGSGTRLTVV.

The gene calls are TRBV7-6 and TRBJ2-2; 14 bases match TRBD2. This CDR3 region has 18 residues. Trimming at V came to 4 bases and at J to 0 bases, leaving 4 bases not matched to a gene. CDR1 is SGHVS, CDR2 FNYEAQ, per germline. The CDR3 spells CASSSGLAGGPNTGELFF. CDR3 nucleotide sequence: TGTGCCAGCAGCTCTGGACTAGCGGGAGGCCCGAACACCGGGGAGCTGTTTTTT.